A selection of T cell receptor beta chains follows, all from one sample in a study of shared T cell receptors in the human thymus. Only in-frame clones appear in the TCRdb table, and some are missing; sequencing was by immunoSEQ multiplex PCR. In the table there are approximately 760,000 clones, 75% to 90% of which are singletons. These sequences were also reported in another study, on human thymus T cells.

Sequencing was performed on thymocytes. These TCRs come from a girl in the first two years of life with a congenital heart defect. CDR3s include the opening cysteine and the closing phenylalanine or tryptophan. Each record gives: CDR3 DNA, CDR3 protein, clone size, V gene, J gene, D gene. The D gene is left open where the match is weak. Clone sizes are given selectively: once, few, many, or a class where the clone is expanded.

DNA: TGTGCCAGCAGCTTAGCGGGGGGGCTAAACAATGAGCAGTTCTTC
CDR3: CASSLAGGLNNEQFF
size: once
V: TRBV7-6
J: TRBJ2-1
D: -

DNA: TGTGCCAGCAGTGGGGGGAGGACAGGGGGAGAAAAACTGTTTTTT
CDR3: CASSGGRTGGEKLFF
size: -
V: TRBV2
J: TRBJ1-4
D: TRBD1

DNA: TGTGCCAGCAGTCCACGGGACAAAGGATACAATGAGCAGTTCTTC
CDR3: CASSPRDKGYNEQFF
size: once
V: TRBV6-5
J: TRBJ2-1
D: -

DNA: TGTGCCAGCAGCTTAGCCCCCGGACAGGTACACAATGAGCAGTTCTTC
CDR3: CASSLAPGQVHNEQFF
size: -
V: TRBV11-3
J: TRBJ2-1
D: TRBD1

DNA: TGTGCCAGCAGCGCGGACAGGCACTCCTACGAGCAGTACTTC
CDR3: CASSADRHSYEQYF
size: -
V: TRBV11-2
J: TRBJ2-7
D: TRBD1

DNA: TGTGCCAGCAGCTTGGTGCAGGGTGGAGAGACCCAGTACTTC
CDR3: CASSLVQGGETQYF
size: -
V: TRBV7-8
J: TRBJ2-5
D: -

DNA: TGTGCCAGCGTCACCGGGACAGCTATCTACGAGCAGTACTTC
CDR3: CASVTGTAIYEQYF
size: few
V: TRBV6-1
J: TRBJ2-7
D: TRBD1

DNA: TGTGCTAGTGAGGGGGACACTGAAGCTTTCTTT
CDR3: CASEGDTEAFF
size: -
V: TRBV12-5
J: TRBJ1-1
D: -

DNA: TGTGCCACCAGCAGAGACCTTGACAGTTCACCCCTCCACTTT
CDR3: CATSRDLDSSPLHF
size: -
V: TRBV15
J: TRBJ1-6
D: -

DNA: TGTGCCAGTAAAACTCAGGGACAGGGGTCGGAGAGCTCCTATAATTCACCCCTCCACTTT
CDR3: CASKTQGQGSESSYNSPLHF
size: -
V: TRBV19
J: TRBJ1-6
D: TRBD1

DNA: TGTGCCAGTAATGGGGGACAGAATAATTCACCCCTCCACTTT
CDR3: CASNGGQNNSPLHF
size: -
V: TRBV19
J: TRBJ1-6
D: TRBD1

DNA: TGCGCCAGCAGCTTATCGAGACAGGGTGGTGATTGGGACATTCAGTACTTC
CDR3: CASSLSRQGGDWDIQYF
size: -
V: TRBV5-1
J: TRBJ2-4
D: TRBD1

DNA: TGTGCCAGCAGTTTCCTCCGGGACATACACCAAGAGACCCAGTACTTC
CDR3: CASSFLRDIHQETQYF
size: -
V: TRBV28
J: TRBJ2-5
D: -